This entry features one T cell receptor (beta chain) sequence. This CDR3 is 14 amino acids long. With 4 bases removed from V and 0 bases from J, the gap between germline ends came to 10 bases. The germline CDR1 and CDR2 sequences are MNHEY and SMNVEV (reference sequence). This sample was taken from a study of T-cell reconstitution after alpha-beta-depleted transplantation in children. Construction of the TCRbeta library involved unique molecular identifiers. TCRdb independently ran MiXCR on the PCR reads; one entry per CDR3 protein. Here the sample spans around 370,000 distinct CDR3 sequences, about a tenth being singletons.

The chain couples TRBV27 to TRBJ2-7; D is unclear. The sample here was PBMCs from the stem cell graft donor, taken from the stem cell graft. The source of this sequence is a human donor who donated a stem cell graft to a child with acute lymphoblastic leukemia. The CDR3 reads CASSYKGSSYEQYF. CDR3 coding DNA: TGTGCCAGCAGTTATAAAGGGTCCTCCTACGAGCAGTACTTC.